The T cell receptor (beta chain) under discussion was sequenced for a study of blood T cell repertoires in COVID-19. Across the whole study: Sites in the United States, Italy and Spain provided acute and convalescent COVID-19 samples. Sample material is recorded as cDNA or gDNA derived from T cells, B-cell-depleted T cells, or PBMCs.

In the authors' methods: How many nucleated cells were present was estimated from reference gene primer amplification. Sequencing was performed with immunoSEQ multiplex PCR; in TCRdb, only in-frame clones are kept and a portion is missing. That table furnishes V, J and clone size, whereas the DNA furnished D and trimming. The sample lists tens of thousands of clones, around nine tenths seen once, with less than 2.5% in the top ten. CDR1 and CDR2 (germline): LGHDT, YNNKEL (reference sequence). V dropped 2 bases and J dropped 6 bases, with 14 bases sitting between them. This CDR3 spans 14 amino acids. The sequencing sample was made of peripheral blood. This receptor was taken from a human donor in a cohort sampled during active COVID-19. The chain is built from TRBV3-1 (or the pseudogene TRBV3-2) and TRBJ2-7; possible D gene TRBD1, 6 bases. The CDR3, as DNA: TGTGCCAGCAGCCAACCACAGGGAACCTTCGAGCAGTACTTC. Its protein is CASSQPQGTFEQYF.